The 32 T cell receptor beta chains reported below all come from one sample, sequenced in a study of T cell responses to AZD1222 COVID-19 vaccine. Only in-frame clones appear in the TCRdb table, and some are missing; sequencing was by immunoSEQ multiplex PCR. The table lists around 150,000 clones, under 95% of them singletons. This sample comprised peripheral blood, obtained on day 0 of AZD1222 vaccination. The receptor source for this set is an adult in good health.

The V and J genes are TRBV28 and TRBJ1-2, with D unclear. Trimming took 1 base from V and 4 from J, leaving 16 bases between them. From germline, CDR1 is MDHEN and CDR2 SYDVKM. This CDR3 region has 16 residues. CDR3 sequence reads: CASSLSVRANPYGYTF. Written as DNA, the CDR3 is TGTGCCAGCAGTTTATCGGTTAGGGCCAACCCCTATGGCTACACCTTC.

This rearrangement joins TRBV7-2 to TRBJ2-3; no firm D call. Germline V lookup: CDR1 SGHTA, CDR2 FQGNSA. The CDR3 is 13 amino acids. Trimming pared 2 bases from V and 6 bases from J, leaving 9 bases between. In DNA, the CDR3 is TGTGCCAGCAGCTTAAGACCCGGGGATACGCAGTATTTT. Translating it yields CASSLRPGDTQYF.

This clone was detected only once. The rearrangement uses TRBV29-1 and TRBJ1-1, with no clear D. CDR3 size: 11 residues. CDR1 is SQVTM, CDR2 ANQGSEA, per germline. V shed 5 bases and J shed 6 bases, with 10 bases lying between them. DNA of the CDR3: TGCAGCGTTCTGAAGCAGGCTGAAGCTTTCTTT. This encodes CSVLKQAEAFF. The full variable domain, completed using reference TRBV29-1 and TRBJ1-1, is SAVISQKPSRDICQRGTSLTIQCQVDSQVTMMFWYRQQPGQSLTLIATANQGSEATYESGFVIDKFPISRPNLTFSTLTVSNMSPEDSSIYLCSVLKQAEAFFGQGTRLTVV.

The genes are TRBV28 and TRBJ1-5; a possible D gene is TRBD1 (5 bases). The ends were cut back, 9 bases at V and 1 base at J, with 10 bases in the middle. Germline CDR1 MDHEN, CDR2 SYDVKM. The CDR3 spans 13 residues. The DNA of the CDR3 is TGTGCCAGTGAGGCAGGGAGCAATCAGCCCCAGCATTTT. This codes for CASEAGSNQPQHF.

The V call is TRBV5-1, the J call TRBJ2-1; 8 bases line up with TRBD2. Per germline, CDR1 SGHRS and CDR2 YFSETQ. The J segment lost 10 bases and the V segment lost 3 bases, leaving 9 bases of the junction unmatched. The CDR3 covers 14 residues. The CDR3 DNA sequence: TGCGCCAGCAGCTCGCGGACGACTAGCGTGGAGCAGTTCTTC. Its protein is CASSSRTTSVEQFF.

This chain uses TRBV20-1 with TRBJ2-5; TRBD2 matches 7 bases. The germline CDR1 and CDR2 sequences are DFQATT and SNEGSKA (reference sequence). There are 14 residues in the CDR3. With 3 bases clipped from V and 5 bases from J, the junction kept 9 bases outside the gene matches. The CDR3 region is CSASKAGSRETQYF. The CDR3 DNA reads as TGCAGTGCTAGTAAAGCGGGATCTAGGGAGACCCAGTACTTC.

The rearrangement joins TRBV18 to TRBJ1-1; a weak D match, TRBD1 (6 bases). V was pared by 1 base and J by 1 base, with 7 bases between. The CDR3 covers 14 residues. Germline assignment: CDR1 KGHSH and CDR2 LQKENI. CDR3 amino acids: CASSPQGENTEAFF. The CDR3 DNA sequence: TGTGCCAGCTCACCACAGGGGGAGAACACTGAAGCTTTCTTT.

This chain uses TRBV29-1 with TRBJ1-2, with 8 positions matching TRBD1. Trimming at V came to 2 bases and at J to 6 bases, leaving 5 bases not matched to a gene. This CDR3 is 13 amino acids long. From germline, CDR1 is SQVTM and CDR2 ANQGSEA. Here the CDR3 DNA reads TGCAGCGTTGAACGGACAGGGTTTGATGGCTACACCTTC. Protein: CSVERTGFDGYTF.

This sequence joins TRBV11-3 and TRBJ1-6, with TRBD1 as a possible D gene (6 bases). The CDR3 is 13 amino acids. V gave up 4 bases and J gave up 8 bases, with 9 bases separating them. Germline loops: CDR1 SGHNT, CDR2 YENEEA. The CDR3 DNA reads TGTGCCAGCAGCTCCAACAGGGATTCACCCCTCCACTTT. As protein: CASSSNRDSPLHF.

The chain employs TRBV27 and TRBJ2-5; TRBD2 is a possible D gene (6 bases). CDR3 length: 14 residues. Trimming cost V 2 bases and J 4 bases, with 11 bases left between them. The germline V gene has CDR1 MNHEY and CDR2 SMNVEV (reference sequence). Here the CDR3 reads CASSLRRDGETQYF. CDR3 nucleotide sequence: TGTGCCAGCAGTTTAAGGCGGGACGGAGAGACCCAGTACTTC.

The J gene is TRBJ1-5, the V gene TRBV24-1; tentative D call: TRBD1 (5 bases). Trimming cost V 7 bases and J 4 bases, with 13 bases left between them. Germline CDR1 reads KGHDR; CDR2 reads SFDVKD. This CDR3 has 14 amino acids. CDR3 sequence (DNA): TGTGCCACCAGACAGGAGGACATTAATCAGCCCCAGCATTTT. It yields the protein CATRQEDINQPQHF.

The chain combines TRBV11-2 with TRBJ2-1; 16 bases fit TRBD2. Trimming cost V 6 bases and J 10 bases; bases outside gene matches: 9. The germline CDR1 and CDR2 sequences are SGHAT and FQNNGV. The CDR3 extends over 16 amino acids. CDR3 sequence (DNA): TGTGCCAGCAGGTCACCCGGGACTAGCGGGAGGGCCGAGCAGTTCTTC. It encodes CASRSPGTSGRAEQFF.

The chain uses TRBV7-9 and TRBJ2-3; D possibly uses TRBD1 or TRBD2 (6 bases each). The CDR3 covers 15 residues. Germline V gene data show CDR1 as SEHNR and CDR2 as FQNEAQ (reference sequence). V shed 1 base and J shed 0 bases, with 8 bases lying between them. Here the CDR3 DNA reads TGTGCCAGCAGCTTAGGGGGGGCTAGCACAGATACGCAGTATTTT. Its protein product is CASSLGGASTDTQYF.

The gene calls are TRBV4-1 and TRBJ1-2, with unresolved D. CDR3 length: 16 amino acids. The germline V gene encodes CDR1 MGHRA and CDR2 YSYEKL. Trimming left V 1 base short and J 2 bases short, with 14 bases between. CDR3 region: CASSQGGFGSNYGYTF. The CDR3 coding sequence is TGCGCCAGCAGCCAAGGAGGTTTCGGCAGCAACTATGGCTACACCTTC.

J is TRBJ2-1 and V is TRBV10-3; 9 bases are shared with TRBD2. CDR3 length: 15 amino acids. Germline lookup yields CDR1 ENHRY and CDR2 SYGVKD. V lost 8 bases to trimming and J lost 10 bases; unmatched junction nucleotides: 15. CDR3 nucleotide sequence: TGTGCCATCGTTGGCGGGAGGGCCATTGGAACGGAGCAGTTCTTC. This translates into CAIVGGRAIGTEQFF.

The genes are TRBV18 and TRBJ2-7; 7 bases align to TRBD2. Germline CDR1 and CDR2: KGHSH and LQKENI. The V gene end was trimmed by 2 bases and the J gene end by 2 bases; junction bases not matched to a gene: 3. CDR3 length: 14 residues. The CDR3 coding sequence is TGTGCCAGCTCACCAGCTAGCGGAGCCTACGAGCAGTACTTC. Translated: CASSPASGAYEQYF.

The chain joins TRBV27 to TRBJ2-6; no clear D gene. Germline V CDR1 and CDR2: MNHEY, SMNVEV (reference sequence). The V end was cut by 4 bases, the J end by 3 bases, with 16 bases between. The CDR3 is 17 residues long. The CDR3 DNA is TGTGCCAGCAGTTCCTTGTGGGCCCATGGTGGGGCCAACGTCCTGACTTTC. This gives the protein CASSSLWAHGGANVLTF.

The rearrangement joins TRBV19 to TRBJ1-1; the D gene is possibly TRBD1 (5 bases). The CDR3 runs to 13 residues. Germline assignment: CDR1 LNHDA and CDR2 SQIVND (reference sequence). V shed 7 bases and J shed 0 bases, with 9 bases lying between them. For the CDR3, the DNA is TGTGCCAGTAACTGGGGGTTGAACACTGAAGCTTTCTTT. Its translation is CASNWGLNTEAFF.

This clone was picked up a small number of times. This CDR3 is also generated by other DNA sequences in the sample. The chain recombines TRBV2 with TRBJ1-5, with D perhaps TRBD1 (5 bases). Germline CDR1 SNHLY, CDR2 FYNNEI. The CDR3 is made up of 14 amino acids. Trimming pared 2 bases from V and 2 bases from J, leaving 7 bases between. The CDR3 DNA reads TGTGCCAGCAGTGAACGAGGGGGCAATCAGCCCCAGCATTTT. Encoded protein: CASSERGGNQPQHF.

V is TRBV7-3 and J is TRBJ1-1; D remains ambiguous. This CDR3 contains 13 residues. In germline, CDR1 is SGHTA, CDR2 FQGTGA. V lost 1 base to trimming and J lost 7 bases, with 10 bases between them. The CDR3 DNA sequence: TGTGCCAGCAGCTTAAGTCTGAGAGATGAAGCTTTCTTT. Protein: CASSLSLRDEAFF. The full variable domain, rest sourced from reference TRBV7-3 and TRBJ1-1, is GAGVSQTPSNKVTEKGKYVELRCDPISGHTALYWYRQSLGQGPEFLIYFQGTGAADDSGLPNDRFFAVRPEGSVSTLKIQRTERGDSAVYLCASSLSLRDEAFFGQGTRLTVV.

The chain has TRBV6-2 or TRBV6-3 and TRBJ2-5; 9 bases map to TRBD1. The CDR3 has 18 residues. The germline V gene encodes CDR1 MNHEY and CDR2 SVGEGT. V lost 6 bases, J lost 3 bases, and 17 bases stayed unmatched. The CDR3: CASSWTGEASQNKETQYF. CDR3 coding DNA: TGTGCCAGCAGCTGGACAGGGGAAGCATCGCAAAACAAAGAGACCCAGTACTTC.

The CDR3 DNA follows: TGCGCCAGCAGCTTGGACAGGGAGGATTCACCCCTCCACTTT. Translating it yields CASSLDREDSPLHF. This chain links TRBV5-1 with TRBJ1-6; D perhaps matches TRBD1 (6 bases). Trimming left V 0 bases short and J 8 bases short, with 9 bases between. The germline CDR1 and CDR2 sequences are SGHRS and YFSETQ. CDR3 length: 14 amino acids.

The rearrangement links TRBV19 to TRBJ1-4; no reliable D call. The CDR3 contains 13 residues. Between the trimmed V and J ends, which lost 6 bases and 7 bases, there was a span of 12 bases. Per the germline V gene, CDR1 is LNHDA and CDR2 is SQIVND (reference sequence). In DNA form, the CDR3 reads TGTGCCAGTAGGAGGGATCTCGGTGAAAAACTGTTTTTT. Amino acid sequence: CASRRDLGEKLFF.

The chain employs TRBV7-2 and TRBJ1-5, with D uncertain. This CDR3 has 17 residues. Between the trimmed V and J ends, which lost 1 base and 2 bases, there was a span of 15 bases. CDR1 and CDR2 (germline): SGHTA, FQGNSA. CDR3 nucleotide sequence: TGTGCCAGCAGCTTAGATAGGCTACGCGGCCGCAATCAGCCCCAGCATTTT. This codes for CASSLDRLRGRNQPQHF.

The chain carries TRBV6-5 and TRBJ1-5; weak D call: TRBD1 (5 bases). V lost 7 bases, J lost 7 bases, and 14 bases lay in between. The CDR3 length is 13 residues. CDR1 is MNHEY, CDR2 SVGAGI, per germline. DNA of the CDR3: TGTGCCAGCAAAGGCGGGGGTGGACAGCCCCAGCATTTT. It specifies CASKGGGGQPQHF.

V gene TRBV18 combines with J gene TRBJ2-2; 9 positions agree with TRBD2. Germline V lookup: CDR1 KGHSH, CDR2 LQKENI. The CDR3 loop spans 15 amino acids. Germline trimming cut 0 bases from V and 6 bases from J; bases unmatched to any gene: 2. The CDR3 DNA sequence: TGTGCCAGCTCACCACCAAGCGGGAGGCCCGGGGAGCTGTTTTTT. This codes for CASSPPSGRPGELFF.

In nucleotides, the CDR3 is TGTGCCAGTAGTCTACGGAACAATCAGCCCCAGCATTTT. Protein product: CASSLRNNQPQHF. This chain connects TRBV19 to TRBJ1-5; D gene unclear. CDR1 is LNHDA and CDR2 is SQIVND in the germline V gene (reference sequence). The ends were cut back, 5 bases at V and 3 bases at J, with 8 bases in the middle. This CDR3 comprises 13 residues.

In this sample, this clone turned up once. The rearrangement links TRBV24-1 to TRBJ1-6; D unresolved. Germline V lookup: CDR1 KGHDR, CDR2 SFDVKD. The length of the CDR3 is 14 residues. V lost 5 bases to trimming and J lost 0 bases, with 4 bases between them. CDR3 in amino acids: CATSGSSYNSPLHF. The CDR3 nucleotides read TGTGCCACCAGTGGGAGCTCCTATAATTCACCCCTCCACTTT.

J is TRBJ2-6 and V is TRBV9; a weak D match, TRBD2 (5 bases). The V end was cut by 0 bases, the J end by 0 bases, with 10 bases between. CDR1 is SGDLS, CDR2 YYNGEE, per germline. CDR3 length: 17 residues. The CDR3 protein is CASSVGELLSGANVLTF. CDR3 DNA: TGTGCCAGCAGCGTAGGGGAGCTCCTCTCTGGGGCCAACGTCCTGACTTTC.

This clone has just one count. The chain has TRBV2 and TRBJ1-2; a possible D gene is TRBD1 (5 bases). V shed 6 bases and J shed 3 bases, with 8 bases lying between them. CDR3 size: 12 residues. Germline V gene sequence: CDR1 SNHLY, CDR2 FYNNEI. CDR3 loop: CASRQGYYGYTF. CDR3 sequence (DNA): TGTGCCAGCAGGCAGGGATACTATGGCTACACCTTC.

The chain recombines TRBV25-1 with TRBJ2-7; D unresolved. The germline V gene has CDR1 MGHDK and CDR2 SYGVNS. V dropped 6 bases and J dropped 4 bases, with 13 bases sitting between them. This CDR3 has 13 amino acids. CDR3 amino acids: CASSPRRSYEQYF. The DNA of the CDR3 is TGTGCCAGCAGCCCGAGACGGTCATACGAGCAGTACTTC.

This clone was seen just once. The rearrangement links TRBV5-1 to TRBJ1-1; unclear D gene. The germline gives CDR1 SGHRS, CDR2 YFSETQ. V gave up 0 bases and J gave up 4 bases, with 4 bases separating them. The CDR3 length is 12 residues. CDR3 in amino acids: CASSLDATEAFF. CDR3 in DNA: TGCGCCAGCAGCTTGGACGCCACTGAAGCTTTCTTT.